These T cell receptor beta chains were read from a single sample in a study of blood T cells in healthy people across ages. TCRdb used MiXCR to reprocess the 5' RACE reads, holding one entry per CDR3 protein. The profile shows 1.5 million to 2 million distinct CDR3 sequences, roughly 49% of them singletons. Sequences were obtained from blood. These receptors were collected from a middle-aged woman in good health. Each CDR3 is given with its conserved first and last residue. The D gene is left open where the match is weak. Where a row states a size, it is once, few, many or the class of an expanded clone; other rows omit it.

abundance	d_gene	v_gene	j_gene	len	CDR3nt	CDR3aa
few	TRBD2	TRBV11-2	TRBJ2-1	15	TGTGCCAGCAGCGGAGAAGCGGGGGGGGACAATGAGCAGTTCTTC	CASSGEAGGDNEQFF
.	.	TRBV20-1	TRBJ2-7	14	TGCAGTGCCACTGGGCTGGTCCCCAGGAACGAGCAGTACTTC	CSATGLVPRNEQYF
few	TRBD1	TRBV6-6	TRBJ2-4	11	TGTGCCAGCAGTTCCGACAGGGTTCAGTACTTC	CASSSDRVQYF
few	.	TRBV29-1	TRBJ1-2	13	TGCAGCGTTGACGGGCAAACTAACTATGGCTACACCTTC	CSVDGQTNYGYTF
.	.	TRBV27	TRBJ1-5	17	TGTGCCAGCAGTCGCCGTGGGGGGGCTTATAGCAATCAGCCCCAGCATTTT	CASSRRGGAYSNQPQHF
few	TRBD2	TRBV20-1	TRBJ2-5	14	TGCAGTGCTCCAACTAGCGGGGGGACGAAGACCCAGTACTTC	CSAPTSGGTKTQYF
.	TRBD2	TRBV5-1	TRBJ2-5	17	TGCGCCAGCAGCTCGGGACTAGCGGGGGCCTTCCAAGAGACCCAGTACTTC	CASSSGLAGAFQETQYF
.	TRBD1	TRBV7-2	TRBJ1-2	14	TGTGCCAGCAGAGGACAGGGCGCTAACTATGGCTACACCTTC	CASRGQGANYGYTF
.	.	TRBV7-2	TRBJ2-3	16	TGTGCCAGCAGCTTAGCGCCGATAGCCCGCACAGATACGCAGTATTTT	CASSLAPIARTDTQYF
.	TRBD2	TRBV4-1	TRBJ2-1	17	TGCGCCAGCAGCCAAGGGACTAGCGGGGGGTTCTATGGTGAGCAGTTCTTC	CASSQGTSGGFYGEQFF
few	TRBD1	TRBV5-1	TRBJ2-3	15	TGCGCCAGCAGCCCAGGACAGGAGGACACAGATACGCAGTATTTT	CASSPGQEDTDTQYF
.	.	TRBV7-2	TRBJ2-1	16	TGTGCCAGCAGCTTAGATATTAAGAGCAGCTACAATGAGCAGTTCTTC	CASSLDIKSSYNEQFF
.	.	TRBV12-3/TRBV12-4	TRBJ2-3	12	TGTGCCAGCAGACCCGACGGATATACGCAGTATTTT	CASRPDGYTQYF
.	.	TRBV20-1	TRBJ1-6	15	TGCAGTGCTAGAGATGGGGCCAGGGCTAATTCACCCCTCCACTTT	CSARDGARANSPLHF
.	.	TRBV5-1	TRBJ2-5	15	TGCGCCAGCAGCTTGAATTCACTCGACCAAGAGACCCAGTACTTC	CASSLNSLDQETQYF
few	.	TRBV29-1	TRBJ1-1	13	TGCAGCGTTGAGAGGGGCCCGACAGGTGAAGCTTTCTTT	CSVERGPTGEAFF
.	.	TRBV9	TRBJ2-7	15	TGTGCCAGCAGCGTAGGGGCTAGCCGGAACTACGAGCAGTACTTC	CASSVGASRNYEQYF
.	TRBD1	TRBV15	TRBJ1-2	15	TGTGCCACCAGCAGAGCGGGACAGGGCCACTATGGCTACACCTTC	CATSRAGQGHYGYTF
.	.	TRBV12-3/TRBV12-4	TRBJ1-4	13	TGTGCCAGCAGAAACTCACCCGGGGAAAAACTGTTTTTT	CASRNSPGEKLFF
few	.	TRBV18	TRBJ2-7	14	TGTGCCAGCTCACCGGGACAAAGGTCCAACGAGCAGTACTTC	CASSPGQRSNEQYF
few	.	TRBV27	TRBJ2-7	14	TGTGCCAGCAGCTCTACTAGTCTCTCCTACGAGCAGTACTTC	CASSSTSLSYEQYF
.	.	TRBV4-2	TRBJ1-4	16	TGTGCCAGCAGCCAAGTCTCCGGGACACAGAATGAAAAACTGTTTTTT	CASSQVSGTQNEKLFF
few	.	TRBV5-1	TRBJ2-5	14	TGCGCCAGCAGCCCGTCATCCAGCATCGCGACCCAGTACTTC	CASSPSSSIATQYF
once	TRBD1	TRBV25-1	TRBJ1-6	13	TGTGCCAGCCACAGGGGAGGCGATTCACCCCTCCACTTT	CASHRGGDSPLHF
once	.	TRBV5-6	TRBJ1-1	14	TGTGCCAGCAGCTTGGAGTCAGGGAAGGGTGGCGCTTTCTTT	CASSLESGKGGAFF
few	.	TRBV27	TRBJ2-5	16	TGTGCCAGCAGTTTATTCGGGACGGGATCAAGAGAGACCCAGTACTTC	CASSLFGTGSRETQYF
few	.	TRBV20-1	TRBJ2-3	14	TGCAGTGTAGGAGGGGGGGCCGCCGCAGATACGCAGTATTTT	CSVGGGAAADTQYF
.	.	TRBV5-1	TRBJ1-6	16	TGCGCCAGCAGCTCCTCCTATGGACAGTCTGGATCACCCCTCCACTTT	CASSSSYGQSGSPLHF
.	.	TRBV9	TRBJ2-5	15	TGTGCCAGCAGCGCTGGACGGCAATTCCAAGAGACCCAGTACTTC	CASSAGRQFQETQYF
.	.	TRBV2	TRBJ2-3	15	TGTGCCAGCAGTGACAGCACGCCTAGCACAGATACGCAGTATTTT	CASSDSTPSTDTQYF
.	TRBD1	TRBV6-5	TRBJ1-1	14	TGTGCCAGCAGTTCTCAGGACAGGGGCACTGAAGCTTTCTTT	CASSSQDRGTEAFF
few	TRBD1	TRBV10-1	TRBJ1-2	14	TGCGCCAGCAGTGGGGACAGGGAAAGCTATGGCTACACCTTC	CASSGDRESYGYTF
.	.	TRBV3-1	TRBJ1-2	15	TGTGCCAGCAGCCAAGAAACAGCCCTTAACTATGGCTACACCTTC	CASSQETALNYGYTF
.	.	TRBV20-1	TRBJ2-3	15	TGCAGTGCCCCCGTGGGGGGCGCGGGCACAGATACGCAGTATTTT	CSAPVGGAGTDTQYF
.	.	TRBV28	TRBJ2-7	12	TGTGCCAGCAGTTTCATGCACTACGAGCAGTACTTC	CASSFMHYEQYF
.	TRBD1	TRBV28	TRBJ2-7	13	TGTGCCAGCGGGACAGGGGGGTCCTACGAGCAGTACTTC	CASGTGGSYEQYF
.	.	TRBV11-3	TRBJ2-1	16	TGTGCCAGCAGCTTAGATAGGCCCAGCTCCTACAATGAGCAGTTCTTC	CASSLDRPSSYNEQFF